Listed here is a single T cell receptor beta chain. Its antigen is currently unknown. PCR was performed a second time for about 6 to 11 cycles using a sample-barcoded 5' primer and a J-beta primer mix. CDR3-containing paired-end reads numbering at least 2.5 million came from each sample. TCRdb re-derived calls from the 5' RACE reads in MiXCR, one entry per CDR3 protein. The profile shows approximately 770,000 distinct CDR3 sequences, roughly 60% of them singletons. This entry belongs to a study of blood T cells in healthy people across ages. Overall study results and limits: Versus aged donors, long-lived donors had higher diversity and more naive CD4+ cells. The study found TCR beta diversity correlated strongly with naive T cell percentage.

Sequenced input: blood. The source is a man younger than 40 in good health.

CDR3 residues: CASSYLAGVEETQYF. CDR3 nucleotide sequence: TGTGCCAGCAGTTACCTAGCGGGAGTAGAAGAGACCCAGTACTTC. This rearrangement joins TRBV6-6 to TRBJ2-5; 10 bases align to TRBD2. Germline CDR1 and CDR2: MNHNY and SVGAGI (reference sequence). The CDR3 spans 15 residues. V shed 2 bases and J 3 bases; nucleotides not matched to a gene: 3.